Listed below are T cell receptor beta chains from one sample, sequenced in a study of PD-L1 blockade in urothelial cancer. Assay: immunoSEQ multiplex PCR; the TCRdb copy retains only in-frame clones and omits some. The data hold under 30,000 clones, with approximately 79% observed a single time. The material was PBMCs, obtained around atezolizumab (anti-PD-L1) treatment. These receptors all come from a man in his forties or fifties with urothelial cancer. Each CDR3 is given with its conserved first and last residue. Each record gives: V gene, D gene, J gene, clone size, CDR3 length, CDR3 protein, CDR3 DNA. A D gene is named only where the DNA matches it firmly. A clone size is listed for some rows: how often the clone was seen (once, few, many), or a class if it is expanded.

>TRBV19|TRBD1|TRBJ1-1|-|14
CASSHTGGFPEAFF
TGTGCCAGTAGTCATACAGGGGGCTTCCCTGAAGCTTTCTTT
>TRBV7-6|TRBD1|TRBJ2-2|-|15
CASSRGTGVTGELFF
TGTGCCAGCAGCCGGGGGACAGGGGTCACCGGGGAGCTGTTTTTT
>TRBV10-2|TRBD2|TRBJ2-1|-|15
CASSDILSRGTSLFF
TGCGCCAGCAGTGATATTCTCTCGAGGGGGACTAGCCTGTTCTTC
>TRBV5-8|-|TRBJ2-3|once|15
CASSLAPKLTDTQYF
TGTGCCAGCAGCTTGGCGCCTAAACTCACAGATACGCAGTATTTT
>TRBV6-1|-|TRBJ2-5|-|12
CASRNVPETQYF
TGTGCCAGTAGAAACGTTCCGGAGACCCAGTACTTC
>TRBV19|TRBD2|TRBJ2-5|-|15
CASSKEAGLAETQYF
TGTGCCAGTAGTAAGGAGGCGGGACTAGCGGAGACCCAGTACTTC
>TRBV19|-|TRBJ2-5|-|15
CASSIGGHLQETQYF
TGTGCCAGTAGTATAGGTGGACACCTCCAAGAGACCCAGTACTTC
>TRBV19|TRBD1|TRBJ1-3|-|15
CASSPGLGQGITIYF
TGTGCCAGTAGTCCGGGCCTCGGACAGGGGATCACCATATATTTT
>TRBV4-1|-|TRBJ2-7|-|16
CASSFWVLSTGGEQYF
TGCGCCAGCAGCTTTTGGGTCCTTTCGACTGGCGGCGAGCAGTACTTC
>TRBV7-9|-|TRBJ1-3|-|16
CASSSWGGASGNTIYF
TGTGCCAGCAGCTCGTGGGGGGGGGCCTCTGGAAACACCATATATTTT
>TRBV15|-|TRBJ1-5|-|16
CATSREVGQGNQPQHF
TGTGCCACCAGCAGAGAAGTGGGTCAGGGCAATCAGCCCCAGCATTTT
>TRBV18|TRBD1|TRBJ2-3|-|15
CASSRDRGKVDTQYF
TGTGCCAGCTCAAGGGACAGGGGGAAGGTAGATACGCAGTATTTT
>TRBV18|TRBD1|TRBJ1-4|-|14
CASTGARGAEKLFF
TGTGCCTCAACCGGGGCCAGGGGGGCTGAAAAACTGTTTTTT
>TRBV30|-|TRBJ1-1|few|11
CAWRIRTGPPF
TGTGCCTGGAGGATTAGAACAGGCCCCCCATTT
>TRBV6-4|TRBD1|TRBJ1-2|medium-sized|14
CASSDEGQGDGYTF
TGTGCCAGCAGTGACGAGGGACAGGGGGATGGCTACACCTTC
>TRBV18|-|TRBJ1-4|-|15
CASSPTEGSNEKLFF
TGTGCCAGTTCACCCACGGAGGGTTCTAATGAAAAACTGTTTTTT
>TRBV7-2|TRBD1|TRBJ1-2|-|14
CASSFSQGDYGYTF
TGTGCCAGCAGCTTCAGCCAGGGGGACTATGGCTACACCTTC
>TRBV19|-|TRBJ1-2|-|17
CASSMQGSGLVYYGYTF
TGTGCCAGTAGTATGCAGGGATCGGGTCTAGTGTACTATGGCTACACCTTC
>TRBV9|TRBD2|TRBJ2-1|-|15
CASSVRAGEYNEQFF
TGTGCCAGCAGCGTTAGGGCGGGAGAATACAATGAGCAGTTCTTC
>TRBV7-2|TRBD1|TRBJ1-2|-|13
CASSWTGGYGYTF
TGTGCCAGCAGCTGGACAGGGGGCTATGGCTACACCTTC